This TCR beta chain was identified during a study of early T cells in non-severe SARS-CoV-2 infection. About the study: It was bulk RNA from unsorted whole blood that was sequenced, and the chains were unpaired.

CDR1 MNHNS and CDR2 SASEGT come from the germline V gene. The CDR3 contains 14 residues. V dropped 4 bases and J dropped 7 bases, with 14 bases sitting between them. TCRdb reanalysed the 5' RACE reads using MiXCR and keeps one entry per CDR3 protein. The sample lists 65,000 to 90,000 distinct CDR3 sequences; approximately 12% were seen once. This clonotype was found a few times. The chain joins TRBV6-1 to TRBJ2-1; D unresolved. The sample taken for sequencing was whole blood. This receptor was taken from an adult who was a healthcare worker with PCR-confirmed SARS-CoV-2 infection or an uninfected control (not recorded which). The CDR3 DNA reads as TGTGCCAGCAGTGGGACGGACGACGTGAATGAGCAGTTCTTC. Its translation: CASSGTDDVNEQFF.